The clone carrying this T cell receptor beta chain occurred once. Other DNA sequences in the same sample also yield this CDR3. These data come from a study of blood T cell repertoires in COVID-19. Overall study context: Sample material is recorded as cDNA or gDNA derived from T cells, B-cell-depleted T cells, or PBMCs.

In germline, CDR1 is MDHEN, CDR2 SYDVKM. CDR3 length: 13 amino acids. The J segment lost 2 bases and the V segment lost 3 bases, leaving 0 bases of the junction unmatched. Participants were aged 18 to 89 years, lived in around 25 US areas, and enrolled virtually. Recovered Cohort 3 donors showed two negative PCRs, clearance, or symptom resolution. This table comes from immunoSEQ multiplex PCR, and its TCRdb copy is limited to in-frame clones, with some not included. Of 490,000 or so clones detected, 88% appear once; the ten largest clones hold 8.3%. The chain joins TRBV28 to TRBJ1-2, with 7 nucleotides matching TRBD1. The receptor comes from an older woman who had recovered from COVID-19. The sample was PBMCs or T cells enriched from blood (not recorded which). CDR3 sequence (DNA): TGTGCCAGCAGTTTGGGACAGAACTATGGCTACACCTTC. Amino acids: CASSLGQNYGYTF.